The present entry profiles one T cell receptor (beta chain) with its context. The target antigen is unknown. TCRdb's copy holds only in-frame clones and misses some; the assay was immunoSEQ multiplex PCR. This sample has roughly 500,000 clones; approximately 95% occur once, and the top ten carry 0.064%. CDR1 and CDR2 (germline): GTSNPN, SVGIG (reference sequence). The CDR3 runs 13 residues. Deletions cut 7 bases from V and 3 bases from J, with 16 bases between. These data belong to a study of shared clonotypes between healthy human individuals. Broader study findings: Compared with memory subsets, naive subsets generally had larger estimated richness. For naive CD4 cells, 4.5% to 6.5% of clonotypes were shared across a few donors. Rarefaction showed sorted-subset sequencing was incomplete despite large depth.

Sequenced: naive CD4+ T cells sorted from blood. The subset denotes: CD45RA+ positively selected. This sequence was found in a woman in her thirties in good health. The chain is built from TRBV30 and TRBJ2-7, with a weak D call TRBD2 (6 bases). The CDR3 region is CASRLAESYEQYF. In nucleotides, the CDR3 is TGTGCCTCCCGTTTAGCGGAAAGCTACGAGCAGTACTTC.